This TCR beta chain was recovered during a study of CXCR3-negative and CXCR3-positive naive CD8 T cells. All TRB cDNA libraries came from 5' RACE performed with UMI labels. TCRdb reworked the 5' RACE reads into one entry per CDR3 protein, no DNA. The sample spans 75,000 or so distinct CDR3 sequences; the ten largest clones claim about 1.4%. Points from the study as a whole: Both naive subsets showed comparably high diversity, and memory CD8+ cells showed much lower diversity.

As to this clonotype: What it binds is not known.

Sequencing was done on a sample of naive CXCR3- CD8+ T cells from blood. Subset in this sample: CD45RO-CCR7+CD27+CD95- naive CD8+ T cells lacking CXCR3 (TNR3-). This clonotype was obtained from a human donor in good health. Some clones in this sample may be carry-over from other donors' samples.

CDR3 sequence reads: CASSLDLRVLYNEQFF. The chain combines TRBV5-1 with TRBJ2-1; TCRdb proposes TRBD2, but this gene call is untestable without DNA. This CDR3 comprises 16 residues. In germline, CDR1 is SGHRS, CDR2 YFSETQ. Filled out from reference TRBV5-1 and TRBJ2-1, the complete variable domain reads KAGVTQTPRYLIKTRGQQVTLSCSPISGHRSVSWYQQTPGQGLQFLFEYFSETQRNKGNFPGRFSGRQFSNSRSEMNVSTLELGDSALYLCASSLDLRVLYNEQFFGPGTRLTVL.